This T cell receptor beta chain was documented in a study of blood T cell repertoires in COVID-19. In this sample, this clone turned up once. This table comes from immunoSEQ multiplex PCR, and its TCRdb copy is limited to in-frame clones, with some not included. The sample has roughly 60,000 clones, approximately 88% seen once. The sample comprised peripheral blood. The receptor was derived from a man under 40 with COVID-19, enrolled during active disease.

CDR3 nucleotides: TGTGCCAGCTCACTTACAGATAGGGGCAACGAGCAGTACTTC. Translated: CASSLTDRGNEQYF. The gene calls are TRBV18 and TRBJ2-7; TRBD1 might be the D (5 bases). V dropped 4 bases and J dropped 5 bases, with 15 bases sitting between them. Per the germline V gene, CDR1 is KGHSH and CDR2 is LQKENI. The CDR3 is 14 amino acids.